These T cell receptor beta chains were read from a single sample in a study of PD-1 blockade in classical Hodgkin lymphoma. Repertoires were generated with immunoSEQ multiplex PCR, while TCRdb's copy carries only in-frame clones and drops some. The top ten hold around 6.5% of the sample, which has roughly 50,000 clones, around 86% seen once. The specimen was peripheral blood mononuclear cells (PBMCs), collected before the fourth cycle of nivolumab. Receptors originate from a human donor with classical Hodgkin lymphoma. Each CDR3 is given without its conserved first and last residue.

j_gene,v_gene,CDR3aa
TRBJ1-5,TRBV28,ASRGVSNQPQH
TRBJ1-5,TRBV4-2,ASSPDLGLGNQPQH
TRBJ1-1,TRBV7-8,ASSLEAGWGNTEAF
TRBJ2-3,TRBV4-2,ASSPSIGGTSADTQY
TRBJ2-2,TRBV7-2,ASSPRGGSNTGELF
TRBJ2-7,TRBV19,ASSTQGSREGEQY
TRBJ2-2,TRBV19,AMREGNTGELF
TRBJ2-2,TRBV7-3,ASSPQGRAGLNTGELF
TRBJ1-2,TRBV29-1,SVLTGWYGYT
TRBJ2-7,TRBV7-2,ASSPRVVGLEEQY
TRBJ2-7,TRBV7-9,ASSLGHPGEQY
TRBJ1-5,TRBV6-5,ASSYRGGPQH
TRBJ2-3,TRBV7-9,ASSSTDTQY
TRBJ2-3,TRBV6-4,ASSEQGLGTDTQY
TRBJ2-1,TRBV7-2,ASSSRPGGAIYEQF
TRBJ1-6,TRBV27,ASSFQLDSPLH
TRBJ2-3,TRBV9,ASSAWGSTDTQY
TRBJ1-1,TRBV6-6,ASSYGSEAF
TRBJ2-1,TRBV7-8,ASSPSIGGAYNEQF
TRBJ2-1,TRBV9,ASSAPSGNEQF
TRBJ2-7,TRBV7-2,ASSTSPPGEQY
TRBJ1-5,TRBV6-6,ASSYSTGGNQPQH
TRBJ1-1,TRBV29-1,SVGGTLEAF
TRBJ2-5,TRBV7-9,ASSPDRWAETQY
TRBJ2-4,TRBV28,ASSLRGWDAKNIQY
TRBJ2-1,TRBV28,ASSSSGGSYNEQF
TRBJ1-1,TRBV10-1,ASHLCFGRGKKAF
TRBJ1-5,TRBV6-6,ASSPGVYQPQH
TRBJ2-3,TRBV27,ASSLKGLALTDTQY
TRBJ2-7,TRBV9,ASSLDRDRILEQY
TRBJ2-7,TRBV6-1,ASSWDVLRYEQY
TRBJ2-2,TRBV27,ASSPLSDSNPGELF
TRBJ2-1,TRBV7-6,ASSLGPQPYNEQF
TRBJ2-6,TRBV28,ATDLGSGANVLT
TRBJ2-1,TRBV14,ASSQGPHRVGEQF
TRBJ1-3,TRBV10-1,ASPWGEAGNTIY
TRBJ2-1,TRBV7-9,ASSPRQGAWGNEQF
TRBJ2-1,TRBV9,ASSGPSGRSNEQF
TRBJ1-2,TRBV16,ASRPNRVSGYT
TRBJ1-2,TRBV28,ASSPGRILSYGYT
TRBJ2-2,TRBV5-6,ASSLKTGYTGELF
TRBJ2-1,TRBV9,ASSSSSGIYNEQF
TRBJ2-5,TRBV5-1,ASSLAQETQY
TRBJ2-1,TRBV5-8,ASSPHGQGFYNEQF
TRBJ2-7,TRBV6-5,AGSYRGTPGDEQY
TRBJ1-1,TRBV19,ASSRDSFVTEAF
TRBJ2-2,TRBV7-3,ASSLGAGLNTGELF
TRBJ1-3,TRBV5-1,ASSRLSRVSEGNTIY
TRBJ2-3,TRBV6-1,ASSEDRGLADTQY
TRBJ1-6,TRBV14,ASSPEGQGRGSPLH